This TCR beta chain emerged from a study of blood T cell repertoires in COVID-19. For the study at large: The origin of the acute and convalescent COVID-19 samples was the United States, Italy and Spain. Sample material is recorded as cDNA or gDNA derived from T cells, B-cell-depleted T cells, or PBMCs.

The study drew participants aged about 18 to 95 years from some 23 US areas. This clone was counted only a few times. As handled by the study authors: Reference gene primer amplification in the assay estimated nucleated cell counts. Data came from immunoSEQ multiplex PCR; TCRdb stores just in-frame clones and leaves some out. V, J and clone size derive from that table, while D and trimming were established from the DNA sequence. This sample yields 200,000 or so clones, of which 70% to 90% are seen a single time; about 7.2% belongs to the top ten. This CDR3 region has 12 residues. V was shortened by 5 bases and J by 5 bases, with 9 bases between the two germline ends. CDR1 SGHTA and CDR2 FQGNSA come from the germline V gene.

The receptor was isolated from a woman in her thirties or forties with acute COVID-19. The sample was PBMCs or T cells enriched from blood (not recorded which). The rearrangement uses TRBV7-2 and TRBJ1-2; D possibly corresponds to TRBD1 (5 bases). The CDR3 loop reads CASSPTGYGYTF. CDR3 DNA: TGTGCCAGCAGCCCCACAGGTTATGGCTACACCTTC.